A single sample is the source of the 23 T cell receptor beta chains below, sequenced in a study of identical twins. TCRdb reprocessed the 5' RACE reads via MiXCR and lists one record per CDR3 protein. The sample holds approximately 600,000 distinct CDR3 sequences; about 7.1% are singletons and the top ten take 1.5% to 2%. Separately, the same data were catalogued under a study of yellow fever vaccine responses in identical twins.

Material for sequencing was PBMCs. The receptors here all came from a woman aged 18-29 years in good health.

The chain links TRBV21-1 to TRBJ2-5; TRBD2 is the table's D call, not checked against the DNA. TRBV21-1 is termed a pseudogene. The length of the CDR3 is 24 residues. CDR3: CASSKGAPGHLNSGTRRYQETQYF. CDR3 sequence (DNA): TGTGCCAGCAGCAAAGGGGCCCCGGGACACCTGAACTCCGGGACTAGAAGGTACCAAGAGACCCAGTACTTC.

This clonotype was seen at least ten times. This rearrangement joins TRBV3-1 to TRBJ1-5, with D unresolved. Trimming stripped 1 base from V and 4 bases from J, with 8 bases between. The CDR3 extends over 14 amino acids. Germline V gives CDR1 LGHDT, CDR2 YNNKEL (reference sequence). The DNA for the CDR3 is TGTGCCAGCAGCCAAGTAGGGCCTAATCAGCCCCAGCATTTT. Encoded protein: CASSQVGPNQPQHF.

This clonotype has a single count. The CDR3 coding sequence is TGCGCCAGCAGCCAAGTGGGGCGGGGTACCGGGGAGCAGTACGTC. This translates into CASSQVGRGTGEQYV. The rearrangement joins TRBV4-1 to TRBJ2-7; D perhaps matches TRBD2 (6 bases). Germline CDR1 reads MGHRA; CDR2 reads YSYEKL. CDR3 length: 15 amino acids. The V end was cut by 1 base, the J end by 7 bases, with 17 bases between.

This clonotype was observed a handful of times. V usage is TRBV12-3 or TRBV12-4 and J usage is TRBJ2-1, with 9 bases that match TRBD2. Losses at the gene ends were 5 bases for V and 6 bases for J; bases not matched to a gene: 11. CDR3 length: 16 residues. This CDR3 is CASSLSGAGGPNEQFF. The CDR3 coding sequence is TGTGCCAGCAGTCTCAGCGGGGCGGGGGGGCCCAATGAGCAGTTCTTC.

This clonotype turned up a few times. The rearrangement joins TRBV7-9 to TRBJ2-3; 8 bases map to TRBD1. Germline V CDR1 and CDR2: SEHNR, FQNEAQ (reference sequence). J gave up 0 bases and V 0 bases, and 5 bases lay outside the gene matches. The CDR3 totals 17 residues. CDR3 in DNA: TGTGCCAGCAGCTTAGCGCAGGGGGCTCGGAGCACAGATACGCAGTATTTT. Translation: CASSLAQGARSTDTQYF.

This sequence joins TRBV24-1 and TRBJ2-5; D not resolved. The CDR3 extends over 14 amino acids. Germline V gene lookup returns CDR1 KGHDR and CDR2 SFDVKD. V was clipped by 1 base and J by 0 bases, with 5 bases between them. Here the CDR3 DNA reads TGTGCCACCAGTGATTTCGGCAACCAAGAGACCCAGTACTTC. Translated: CATSDFGNQETQYF.

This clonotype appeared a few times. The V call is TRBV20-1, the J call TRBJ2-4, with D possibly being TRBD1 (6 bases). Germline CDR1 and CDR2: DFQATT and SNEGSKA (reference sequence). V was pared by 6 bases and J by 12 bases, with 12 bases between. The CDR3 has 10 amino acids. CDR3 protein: CSALLQGQYF. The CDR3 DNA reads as TGCAGTGCCCTATTACAGGGTCAGTACTTC.

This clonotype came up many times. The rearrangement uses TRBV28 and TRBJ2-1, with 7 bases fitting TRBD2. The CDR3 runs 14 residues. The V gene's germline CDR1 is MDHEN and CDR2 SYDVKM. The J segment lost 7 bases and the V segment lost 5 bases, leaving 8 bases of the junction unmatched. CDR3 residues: CASSLRLATNEQFF. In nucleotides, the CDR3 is TGTGCCAGCAGTCTCAGACTAGCAACGAATGAGCAGTTCTTC.

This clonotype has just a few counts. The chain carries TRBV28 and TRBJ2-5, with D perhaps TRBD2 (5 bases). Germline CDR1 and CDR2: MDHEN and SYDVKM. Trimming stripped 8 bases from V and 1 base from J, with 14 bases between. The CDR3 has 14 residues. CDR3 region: CASRPWEPQETQYF. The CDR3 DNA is TGTGCCAGCCGACCCTGGGAGCCCCAAGAGACCCAGTACTTC.

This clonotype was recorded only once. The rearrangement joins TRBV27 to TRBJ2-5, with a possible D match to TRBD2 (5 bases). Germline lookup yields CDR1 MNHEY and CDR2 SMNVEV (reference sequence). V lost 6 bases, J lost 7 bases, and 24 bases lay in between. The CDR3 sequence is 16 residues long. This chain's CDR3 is CASSKPPETSRGTQYF. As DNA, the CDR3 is TGTGCCAGCAGCAAACCACCAGAAACGTCCCGGGGGACCCAGTACTTC.

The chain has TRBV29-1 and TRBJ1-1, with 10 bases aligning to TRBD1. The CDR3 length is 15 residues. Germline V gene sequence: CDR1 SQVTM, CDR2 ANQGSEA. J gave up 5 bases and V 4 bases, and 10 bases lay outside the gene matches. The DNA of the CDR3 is TGCAGCGTTGCGGGGGACAGGGGCGTTAGAACTGAAGCTTTCTTT. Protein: CSVAGDRGVRTEAFF.

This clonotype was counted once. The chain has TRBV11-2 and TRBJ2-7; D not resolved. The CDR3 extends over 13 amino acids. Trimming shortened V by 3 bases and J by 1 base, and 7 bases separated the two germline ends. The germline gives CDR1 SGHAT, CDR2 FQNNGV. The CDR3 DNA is TGTGCCAGCAGCTTCGGATATTCCTACGAGCAGTACGTC. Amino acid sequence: CASSFGYSYEQYV.

The CDR3 bases are TGCGCCAGCAGCGGAGGGAAGATTAGAGATACGCAGTATTTT. Translating gives CASSGGKIRDTQYF. J is TRBJ2-3 and V is TRBV5-1; D perhaps matches TRBD2 (6 bases). Germline V gene data show CDR1 as SGHRS and CDR2 as YFSETQ. Trimming took off 4 bases at V and 5 bases at J, with 14 bases between the two ends. CDR3 size: 14 residues.

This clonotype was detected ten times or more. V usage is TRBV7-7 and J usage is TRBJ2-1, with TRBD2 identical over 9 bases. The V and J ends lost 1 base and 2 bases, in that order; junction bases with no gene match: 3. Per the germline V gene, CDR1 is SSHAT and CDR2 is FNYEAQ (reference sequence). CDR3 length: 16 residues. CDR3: CASSLELAGPYNEQFF. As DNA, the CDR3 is TGTGCCAGCAGCTTAGAACTAGCGGGCCCCTACAATGAGCAGTTCTTC.

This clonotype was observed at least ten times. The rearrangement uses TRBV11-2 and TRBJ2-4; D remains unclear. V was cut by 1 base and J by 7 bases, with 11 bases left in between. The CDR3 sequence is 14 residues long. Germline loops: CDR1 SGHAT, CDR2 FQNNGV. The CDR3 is CASSLGALNNIQYF. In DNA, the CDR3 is TGTGCCAGCAGCTTAGGGGCCCTCAACAACATTCAGTACTTC.

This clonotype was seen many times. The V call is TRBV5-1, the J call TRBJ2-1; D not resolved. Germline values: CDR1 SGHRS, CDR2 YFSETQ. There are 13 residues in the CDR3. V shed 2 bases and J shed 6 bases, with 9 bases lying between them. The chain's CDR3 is CASSLGQSNEQFF. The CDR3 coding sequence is TGCGCCAGCAGCTTAGGTCAGAGCAATGAGCAGTTCTTC.

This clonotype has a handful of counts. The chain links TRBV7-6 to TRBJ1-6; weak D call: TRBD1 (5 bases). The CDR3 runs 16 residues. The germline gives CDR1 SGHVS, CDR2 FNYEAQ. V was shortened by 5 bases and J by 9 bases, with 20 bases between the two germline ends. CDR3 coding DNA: TGTGCCAGCAGCCCACGGTTTGGGCAGGGAAGTTCACCCCTCCACTTT. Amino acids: CASSPRFGQGSSPLHF. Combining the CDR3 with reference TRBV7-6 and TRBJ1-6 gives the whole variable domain GAGVSQSPRYKVTKRGQDVALRCDPISGHVSLYWYRQALGQGPEFLTYFNYEAQQDKSGLPNDRFSAERPEGSISTLTIQRTEQRDSAMYRCASSPRFGQGSSPLHFGNGTRLTVT.

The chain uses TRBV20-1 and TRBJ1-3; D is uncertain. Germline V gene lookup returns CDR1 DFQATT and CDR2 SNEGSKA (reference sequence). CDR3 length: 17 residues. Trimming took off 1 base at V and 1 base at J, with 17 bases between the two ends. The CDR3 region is CSARAPLLVGSGNTIYF. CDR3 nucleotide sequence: TGCAGTGCTAGAGCCCCCTTATTGGTAGGGTCTGGAAACACCATATATTTT.

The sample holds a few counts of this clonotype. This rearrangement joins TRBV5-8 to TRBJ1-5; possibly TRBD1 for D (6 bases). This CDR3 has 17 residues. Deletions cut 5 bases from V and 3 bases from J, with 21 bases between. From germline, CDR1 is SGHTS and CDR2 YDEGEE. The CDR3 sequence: CASSSGVGVYANQPQHF. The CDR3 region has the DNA TGTGCCAGCAGTTCAGGGGTGGGGGTTTATGCCAATCAGCCCCAGCATTTT. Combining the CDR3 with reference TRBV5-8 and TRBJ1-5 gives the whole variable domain EAGVTQSPTHLIKTRGQQATLRCSPISGHTSVYWYQQALGLGLQFLLWYDEGEERNRGNFPPRFSGRQFPNYSSELNVNALELEDSALYLCASSSGVGVYANQPQHFGDGTRLSIL.

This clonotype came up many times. This CDR3 is CASSPGPRGRLGFAQYF. CDR3 nucleotides: TGCGCCAGCAGCCCGGGACCCAGGGGGCGCTTGGGGTTTGCGCAGTATTTT. The gene calls are TRBV5-1 and TRBJ2-3; the match to TRBD1 covers 8 bases. The V gene's germline CDR1 is SGHRS and CDR2 YFSETQ. The CDR3 length is 17 residues. V gave up 4 bases and J gave up 10 bases; unmatched junction bases: 20.

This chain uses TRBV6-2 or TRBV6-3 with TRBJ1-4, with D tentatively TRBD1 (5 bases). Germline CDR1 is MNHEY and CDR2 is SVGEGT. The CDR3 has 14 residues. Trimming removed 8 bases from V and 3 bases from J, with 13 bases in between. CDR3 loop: CASGPRVANEKLFF. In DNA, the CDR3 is TGTGCCAGCGGACCCAGGGTTGCTAATGAAAAACTGTTTTTT.

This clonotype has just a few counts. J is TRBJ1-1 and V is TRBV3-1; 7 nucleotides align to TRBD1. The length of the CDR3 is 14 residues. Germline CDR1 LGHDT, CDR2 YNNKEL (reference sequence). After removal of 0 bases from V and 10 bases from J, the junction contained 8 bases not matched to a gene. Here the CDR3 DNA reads TGTGCCAGCAGCCAAGATCCGGGACAGAGGGGAGCTTTCTTT. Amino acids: CASSQDPGQRGAFF.

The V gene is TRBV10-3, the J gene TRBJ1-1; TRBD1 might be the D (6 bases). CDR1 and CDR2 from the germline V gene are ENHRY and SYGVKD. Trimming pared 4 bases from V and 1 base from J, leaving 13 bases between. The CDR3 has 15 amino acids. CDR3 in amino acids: CAISGGARENTEAFF. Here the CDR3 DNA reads TGTGCCATCAGTGGGGGGGCCAGGGAGAACACTGAAGCTTTCTTT.